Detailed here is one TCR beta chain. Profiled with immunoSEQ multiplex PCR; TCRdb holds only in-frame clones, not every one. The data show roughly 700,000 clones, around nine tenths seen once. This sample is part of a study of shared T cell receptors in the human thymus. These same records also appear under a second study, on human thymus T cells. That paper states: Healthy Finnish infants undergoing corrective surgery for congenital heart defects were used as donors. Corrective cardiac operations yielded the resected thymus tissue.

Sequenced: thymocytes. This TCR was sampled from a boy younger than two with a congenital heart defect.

This chain's CDR3 is CASSSGRVETQYF. CDR3 nucleotide sequence: TGTGCCAGCAGTTCGGGGAGGGTGGAGACCCAGTACTTC. The chain carries TRBV27 and TRBJ2-5, with 7 bases matching TRBD2. Germline values: CDR1 MNHEY, CDR2 SMNVEV (reference sequence). V was pared by 4 bases and J by 5 bases, with 4 bases of the junction left unmatched. The CDR3 is made up of 13 amino acids.